The 3 T cell receptor beta chains below all came from one sample that was sequenced in a study of siplizumab effects on memory and regulatory T cells. TCRdb keeps only in-frame clones here, not all; method: immunoSEQ multiplex PCR. Seen here are over 100,000 clones, roughly 94% observed once, and the top ten hold under 0.75%. Sequenced: Tregs sorted from blood. The receptors were gathered from a human donor in good health.

The rearrangement uses TRBV6-5 and TRBJ1-1; D is undetermined. Trimming left V 5 bases short and J 1 base short, with 11 bases between. This CDR3 region has 14 residues. Germline values: CDR1 MNHEY, CDR2 SVGAGI. CDR3 sequence reads: CASSQLVGNTEAFF. The CDR3 nucleotides are TGTGCCAGCAGTCAATTGGTCGGGAACACTGAAGCTTTCTTT.

The genes are TRBV28 and TRBJ2-7; tentative D call: TRBD1 (5 bases). This CDR3 is built from 13 residues. Germline V gene data show CDR1 as MDHEN and CDR2 as SYDVKM. V lost 4 bases and J lost 7, with 14 bases in between. Written as DNA, the CDR3 is TGTGCCAGCAGTTCCCCGAAACAGGTGGAGCAGTACTTC. Protein product: CASSSPKQVEQYF.

V is TRBV6-1 and J is TRBJ1-5; D gene uncertain. Germline CDR1 is MNHNS and CDR2 is SASEGT. Trimming took 3 bases from V and 6 from J, leaving 3 bases between them. The CDR3 consists of 11 residues. DNA of the CDR3: TGTGCCAGCAGTGACCCTCAGCCCCAGCATTTT. Amino acid sequence: CASSDPQPQHF.